This T cell receptor (beta chain) is from a study of early T cells in non-severe SARS-CoV-2 infection. TCRdb re-analysed the 5' RACE reads in MiXCR, keeping a single row per CDR3 protein. This table holds approximately 66,000 distinct CDR3 sequences, roughly 13% found once. The CDR3 extends over 15 amino acids. Germline CDR1 reads DFQATT; CDR2 reads SNEGSKA (reference sequence). Trimming took off 1 base at V and 0 bases at J, with 12 bases between the two ends. Sequenced: whole blood. This clonotype was obtained from an adult who was a healthcare worker with PCR-confirmed SARS-CoV-2 infection or an uninfected control (not recorded which). V gene TRBV20-1 combines with J gene TRBJ1-2; unclear D gene. The CDR3 protein is CSARVEGRPNYGYTF. For the CDR3, the DNA is TGCAGTGCTAGAGTAGAAGGGCGGCCTAACTATGGCTACACCTTC.